Presented here are 26 T cell receptor beta chains from one specimen sequenced in a study of neoadjuvant anti-PD-1 for oral cavity cancer (dated by TCRdb to the early 2020s). The method behind the library was the immunoSEQ multiplex PCR assay. The immuneACCESS repertoire file appears here via TCRdb, limited to in-frame rearrangements. These files lack a portion of the clones; in checked studies, under half of the deficit traces to unresolved V genes, and the cause of the others is not known. The sample includes 75,000 or so clones, with 84% observed a single time. 2.5% to 3.5% of the sample rests with the top ten. Read against the paper, the sample's time point label means: before neoadjuvant nivolumab. This specimen was PBMCs, taken before nivolumab (anti-PD-1) treatment. The receptors originated from a person between 35 and 79 years old with oral cavity squamous cell carcinoma.

This chain uses TRBV29-1 with TRBJ2-1, with 8 bases that match TRBD1. Germline loops: CDR1 SQVTM, CDR2 ANQGSEA. The V segment lost 2 bases and the J segment 1 base; nucleotides outside the gene matches: 4. This CDR3 is built from 15 residues. The CDR3 loop is CSVEQGAGSYNEQFF. In DNA form, the CDR3 reads TGCAGCGTTGAACAGGGGGCAGGGTCCTACAATGAGCAGTTCTTC.

This chain links TRBV11-2 with TRBJ2-1; possible D gene TRBD1, 6 bases. This CDR3 has 14 amino acids. The V gene lost 3 bases and the J gene lost 9 bases, with 15 bases spanning the gap. CDR1 and CDR2 (germline): SGHAT, FQNNGV. The CDR3 bases are TGTGCCAGCAGCTTTGGGGGAACAGGGACTGAGCAGTTCTTC. This encodes CASSFGGTGTEQFF.

V usage is TRBV30 and J usage is TRBJ2-5; tentative D call: TRBD2 (5 bases). V lost 4 bases, J lost 4 bases, and 13 bases lay in between. There are 13 residues in the CDR3. The V gene's germline CDR1 is GTSNPN and CDR2 SVGIG (reference sequence). The CDR3 DNA follows: TGTGCCTGGAAGGTTGCCGGGATAGAGACCCAGTACTTC. Protein product: CAWKVAGIETQYF. The whole variable domain, filled in from reference TRBV30 and TRBJ2-5, reads SQTIHQWPATLVQPVGSPLSLECTVEGTSNPNLYWYRQAAGRGLQLLFYSVGIGQISSEVPQNLSASRPQDRQFILSSKKLLLSDSGFYLCAWKVAGIETQYFGPGTRLLVL.

The DNA for the CDR3 is TGTGCCAGCAGTCTCTTTTTGACTAGCTCGACAGATACGCAGTATTTT. This gives the protein CASSLFLTSSTDTQYF. The V gene is TRBV6-6, the J gene TRBJ2-3; 7 nucleotides line up with TRBD2. Germline V gene sequence: CDR1 MNHNY, CDR2 SVGAGI (reference sequence). Trimming at V came to 5 bases and at J to 3 bases, leaving 11 bases not matched to a gene. This CDR3 region has 16 residues.

The chain is built from TRBV29-1 and TRBJ2-3, with 8 bases aligning to TRBD1. Germline V gene lookup returns CDR1 SQVTM and CDR2 ANQGSEA. CDR3 size: 12 residues. After removal of 7 bases from V and 3 bases from J, the junction contained 3 bases not matched to a gene. The CDR3 is CSGGTGTDTQYF. The CDR3 coding sequence is TGCAGCGGCGGGACAGGAACAGATACGCAGTATTTT.

The chain joins TRBV7-8 to TRBJ2-7, with D perhaps TRBD1 or TRBD2 (5 bases each). Germline assignment: CDR1 SGHVS and CDR2 FQNEAQ. Trimming stripped 7 bases from V and 12 bases from J, with 19 bases between. This CDR3 is 12 amino acids long. The CDR3 reads CASKPLGESMYF. CDR3 DNA: TGTGCCAGCAAACCCTTGGGGGAGTCTATGTACTTC.

J is TRBJ2-1 and V is TRBV5-5; the D gene could be TRBD1 or TRBD2 (5 bases each). CDR3 length equals 15 residues. V lost 1 base and J 5 bases, leaving 13 bases between the germline ends. CDR1 and CDR2 (germline): SGHKS, YYEKEE (reference sequence). CDR3 sequence reads: CASSLSSGDHNEQFF. The CDR3 DNA follows: TGTGCCAGCAGCTTGAGTTCCGGGGACCACAATGAGCAGTTCTTC.

This clone has just a few counts. The gene calls are TRBV7-3 and TRBJ2-3; 13 bases match TRBD2. J gave up 4 bases and V 4 bases, and 2 bases lay outside the gene matches. Looked up from germline, CDR1 is SGHTA and CDR2 is FQGTGA. The CDR3 loop spans 15 amino acids. The CDR3 is CASSSGLAGSDTQYF. DNA for the CDR3: TGTGCCAGCAGCTCGGGACTAGCGGGATCAGATACGCAGTATTTT.

The V gene is TRBV5-1, the J gene TRBJ1-1; D uncertain. Deletions cut 3 bases from V and 1 base from J, with 7 bases between. Germline V gene data show CDR1 as SGHRS and CDR2 as YFSETQ. The CDR3 is 13 residues long. This CDR3 is CASSWVGNTEAFF. CDR3 DNA sequence: TGCGCCAGCAGCTGGGTAGGGAACACTGAAGCTTTCTTT.

The sample holds one count of this clone. This chain uses TRBV7-9 with TRBJ2-7; 9 bases are a match to TRBD2. Germline CDR1 is SEHNR and CDR2 is FQNEAQ (reference sequence). The CDR3 length is 14 residues. The trim removed 3 bases at V and 7 bases at J, leaving 7 bases unmatched. The CDR3 DNA sequence: TGTGCCAGCAGCTTCGGCGGGAGGGCCCAAGAGCAGTACTTC. Protein sequence: CASSFGGRAQEQYF.

The chain recombines TRBV29-1 with TRBJ2-7; no firm D call. V lost 4 bases, J lost 3 bases, and 7 bases lay in between. Germline V gene data show CDR1 as SQVTM and CDR2 as ANQGSEA. The CDR3 runs to 11 residues. DNA for the CDR3: TGCAGCGTTGCACAAAGCTACGAGCAGTACTTC. Protein sequence: CSVAQSYEQYF.

Comments on this clone: One end of the junction does not line up with germline, which may come from a read error. This chain uses TRBV7-7 with TRBJ2-1, with 7 bases fitting TRBD2. This CDR3 spans 15 amino acids. The germline V gene encodes CDR1 SSHAT and CDR2 FNYEAQ (reference sequence). Here the CDR3 reads CASSPTGGGNNEQFF. In nucleotides, the CDR3 is TGTGCTAGCAGCCCCACCGGCGGGGGAAACAATGAGCAGTTCTTC.

The chain combines TRBV18 with TRBJ2-3, with 8 bases aligning to TRBD2. V lost 1 base, J lost 2 bases, and 8 bases stayed unmatched. This CDR3 region has 17 residues. CDR1 KGHSH and CDR2 LQKENI come from the germline V gene. The CDR3 here is CASSPLPGGPSTDTQYF. DNA for the CDR3: TGTGCCAGCTCACCACTCCCGGGAGGGCCCTCCACAGATACGCAGTATTTT.

This chain uses TRBV30 with TRBJ2-5; 9 positions match TRBD2. There are 15 residues in the CDR3. Losses at the gene ends were 2 bases for V and 4 bases for J; bases not matched to a gene: 8. The germline V gene encodes CDR1 GTSNPN and CDR2 SVGIG (reference sequence). For the CDR3, the DNA is TGTGCCTGGAGTCGCCCCGCGGGAGGGGGAGAGACCCAGTACTTC. Encoded protein: CAWSRPAGGGETQYF.

The genes are TRBV6-6 and TRBJ1-2, with D hard to call. The CDR3 is made up of 14 amino acids. Per the germline V gene, CDR1 is MNHNY and CDR2 is SVGAGI (reference sequence). V lost 5 bases to trimming and J lost 4 bases, with 14 bases between them. In DNA form, the CDR3 reads TGTGCCAGCAGTCTAGACCCCCGGTCCTATGGCTACACCTTC. This translates into CASSLDPRSYGYTF.

This rearrangement joins TRBV6-1 to TRBJ1-4; D gene ambiguous. Between the trimmed V and J ends, which lost 2 bases and 7 bases, there was a span of 11 bases. The germline V gene encodes CDR1 MNHNS and CDR2 SASEGT. The CDR3 runs to 14 residues. Here the CDR3 reads CASSELVGSEKLFF. Here the CDR3 DNA reads TGTGCCAGCAGTGAATTAGTCGGGAGTGAAAAACTGTTTTTT.

V gene TRBV4-1 combines with J gene TRBJ2-2; D is possibly TRBD2 (5 bases). V lost 4 bases and J lost 7, with 19 bases in between. The CDR3 is made up of 16 amino acids. Germline V CDR1 and CDR2: MGHRA, YSYEKL. The CDR3 sequence: CASSPPLIRRGGELFF. The CDR3, as DNA: TGCGCCAGCAGCCCTCCCCTCATTAGACGGGGCGGGGAGCTGTTTTTT.

The chain couples TRBV10-3 to TRBJ1-5, with 7 positions matching TRBD1. The V gene end was trimmed by 2 bases and the J gene end by 2 bases; junction bases not matched to a gene: 6. Germline V gene data show CDR1 as ENHRY and CDR2 as SYGVKD. This CDR3 contains 16 residues. CDR3 loop: CAISEAQGLGNQPQHF. The CDR3 DNA reads as TGTGCCATCAGTGAGGCACAGGGGTTGGGCAATCAGCCCCAGCATTTT.

The rearrangement joins TRBV19 to TRBJ2-2, with unresolved D. Trimming removed 6 bases from V and 6 bases from J, with 8 bases in between. Germline CDR1 reads LNHDA; CDR2 reads SQIVND (reference sequence). The CDR3 is 12 residues long. Here the CDR3 reads CASRWTPGELFF. In DNA, the CDR3 is TGTGCCAGTAGATGGACCCCCGGGGAGCTGTTTTTT. The full variable domain, its missing parts supplied by reference TRBV19 and TRBJ2-2, is DGGITQSPKYLFRKEGQNVTLSCEQNLNHDAMYWYRQDPGQGLRLIYYSQIVNDFQKGDIAEGYSVSREKKESFPLTVTSAQKNPTAFYLCASRWTPGELFFGEGSRLTVL.

The chain uses TRBV6-1 and TRBJ1-4, with D perhaps TRBD1 (5 bases). V shed 3 bases and J shed 7 bases, with 21 bases lying between them. Germline-derived CDR1 and CDR2 are MNHNS and SASEGT. The CDR3 is 17 amino acids. CDR3 protein: CASSDARGAGRSEKLFF. CDR3 coding DNA: TGTGCCAGCAGTGACGCCAGAGGGGCGGGGAGGTCTGAAAAACTGTTTTTT.

This sequence joins TRBV7-8 and TRBJ1-1; D call uncertain. Deletions cut 5 bases from V and 3 bases from J, with 4 bases between. CDR1 SGHVS and CDR2 FQNEAQ come from the germline V gene. The CDR3 loop spans 11 amino acids. The CDR3 bases are TGTGCCAGCAGCCTATACACTGAAGCTTTCTTT. It translates to CASSLYTEAFF.

The chain employs TRBV28 and TRBJ1-1, with no clear D. Germline CDR1 reads MDHEN; CDR2 reads SYDVKM. The CDR3 sequence is 13 residues long. V lost 6 bases and J lost 8, with 16 bases in between. The DNA of the CDR3 is TGTGCCAGCAGCTCTAACCATTTGGGCGAAGCTTTCTTT. Its translation is CASSSNHLGEAFF.

J is TRBJ1-2 and V is TRBV10-2; TRBD1 is a possible D gene (6 bases). V dropped 3 bases and J dropped 8 bases, with 13 bases sitting between them. The CDR3 extends over 13 amino acids. CDR1 is WSHSY and CDR2 is SAAADI in the germline V gene. The CDR3 spells CASSDSGGPGYTF. DNA for the CDR3: TGCGCCAGCAGTGACTCCGGGGGCCCAGGCTACACCTTC.

The chain carries TRBV6-5 and TRBJ2-5, with 8 bases matching TRBD2. The V gene's germline CDR1 is MNHEY and CDR2 SVGAGI. The CDR3 sequence is 15 residues long. V lost 2 bases and J lost 5; bases outside the gene matches: 7. CDR3 bases: TGTGCCAGCAGTTACGGGGCGGGAGGTAGGGAGACCCAGTACTTC. It yields the protein CASSYGAGGRETQYF.

The V and J genes are TRBV2 and TRBJ2-3; 8 bases are a match to TRBD1. The germline V gene has CDR1 SNHLY and CDR2 FYNNEI. The V and J ends lost 6 bases and 4 bases, in that order; junction bases with no gene match: 3. This CDR3 is 13 amino acids long. CDR3 protein: CASSGQGSDTQYF. CDR3 in DNA: TGTGCCAGCAGCGGACAGGGATCAGATACGCAGTATTTT.

The chain uses TRBV6-1 and TRBJ1-1, with a weak D call TRBD1 (5 bases). V lost 6 bases to trimming and J lost 4 bases, with 18 bases between them. Germline V lookup: CDR1 MNHNS, CDR2 SASEGT. The CDR3 consists of 15 residues. The CDR3: CASSTEYGTFTEAFF. The CDR3 DNA is TGTGCCAGCAGCACCGAGTACGGGACGTTCACTGAAGCTTTCTTT.